Listed below are T cell receptor beta chains from one sample, sequenced in a study of cytomegalovirus exposure and HLA in healthy donors. Only in-frame clones appear in the TCRdb table, and some are missing; sequencing was by immunoSEQ multiplex PCR. The sample lists about 38,000 clones, over 80% seen once, with more than 2.5% in the top ten. Sequenced: PBMCs. These receptors were obtained from a young man in good health and CMV-seronegative. CDR3s include the opening cysteine and the closing phenylalanine or tryptophan. Fields, in order: J gene, clone size, D gene, V gene, CDR3 DNA, CDR3 protein. The D gene is left open where the match is weak. The size of a clone is reported for some rows only, either as once, few or many, or as a class for expanded clones.

>TRBJ2-1|NA|TRBD2|TRBV11-2
TGTGCCAGCAGCTCAGCTAGCGGGGGACACCCGCTTCTCAATGAGCAGTTCTTC
CASSSASGGHPLLNEQFF
>TRBJ1-2|once|TRBD1|TRBV10-3
TGTGCCATCAGTGAGGCACGGACAGGGCATGGCTACACCTTC
CAISEARTGHGYTF
>TRBJ2-3|NA|NA|TRBV7-9
TGTGCCAGCAGGGGGGCTGATACGCAGTATTTT
CASRGADTQYF
>TRBJ1-3|once|NA|TRBV7-2
TGTGCCAGCAGCATCGACAGGTTAGACTCTGGAAACACCATATATTTT
CASSIDRLDSGNTIYF
>TRBJ2-7|NA|TRBD2|TRBV5-1
TGCGCCAGCTTCAACCCTAGCGGGAGTTCCTACGAGCAGTACTTC
CASFNPSGSSYEQYF
>TRBJ1-1|NA|NA|TRBV25-1
TGTGCCAGCAGTAAGCCAGGGAGGGTGAACACTGAAGCTTTCTTT
CASSKPGRVNTEAFF
>TRBJ1-4|NA|NA|TRBV5-4
TGTGCCAGCAGCTTGGGGGCAGTTAATGAAAAACTGTTTTTT
CASSLGAVNEKLFF
>TRBJ1-1|NA|NA|TRBV5-1
TGCGCCAGCAGCTTGGTCCCCCAAGGGGTTGACACTGAAGCTTTCTTT
CASSLVPQGVDTEAFF
>TRBJ1-3|NA|TRBD1|TRBV5-1
TGCGCCAGCAGCTCGGACAGGGGTGGAAACACCATATATTTT
CASSSDRGGNTIYF
>TRBJ2-3|NA|NA|TRBV14
TGTGCCAGCAGCCCCCAGGATCGGTTGTTTGCAGATACGCAGTATTTT
CASSPQDRLFADTQYF
>TRBJ1-2|NA|NA|TRBV6-1
TGTGCCAGCAGTGAAACCCCCGGGACTAACTATGGCTACACCTTC
CASSETPGTNYGYTF
>TRBJ2-7|once|TRBD1|TRBV9
TGTGCCAGCAGCGCCGGGGACAGGGGTTTACCCTACGAGCAGTACTTC
CASSAGDRGLPYEQYF
>TRBJ1-3|NA|TRBD1|TRBV27
TGTGCCAGCAGTTTTTCGACCCCGGGACAGGGAAACACCATATATTTT
CASSFSTPGQGNTIYF
>TRBJ2-7|NA|TRBD1|TRBV6-1
TGTGCCAGCAGTGAAGTTGGGACAGGGCGACGGGAGCAGTACTTC
CASSEVGTGRREQYF
>TRBJ2-3|once|TRBD2|TRBV7-8
TGTGCCAGCAGCTTACCGACTAGCGTGGCGCAGTATTTT
CASSLPTSVAQYF
>TRBJ2-5|NA|NA|TRBV19
TGTGCCAGTAGTATGGGGGGGACAATTCAAGAGACCCAGTACTTC
CASSMGGTIQETQYF
>TRBJ1-6|NA|TRBD1|TRBV28
TGTGCCAGCAGCCAGACTCCGGGACAGGGGGATTCACCCCTCCACTTT
CASSQTPGQGDSPLHF
>TRBJ1-1|NA|NA|TRBV19
TGTGCCAGTAATCTTCGGGGCACTGAAGCTTTCTTT
CASNLRGTEAFF
>TRBJ2-7|NA|TRBD2|TRBV10-1
TGCGCCAGGAGTAGCGGGAGAGGCGAGCAGTACTTC
CARSSGRGEQYF